The 14 T cell receptor beta chains reported below all come from one sample, sequenced in a study of Graves' ophthalmopathy and Graves' hyperthyroidism. Transcripts of RNA were the source for amplifying TCR beta CDR3 regions. The workflow started with a first-round RT-PCR run with HTBI primers and then moved on to a second-round multiplex PCR. Using its own MiXCR run on the multiplex PCR reads, TCRdb lists one record per CDR3 protein. The table shows 900,000 to 1,200,000 distinct CDR3 sequences, with about two fifths occurring only once. The sample taken for sequencing was peripheral blood or thyroid tissue (not recorded which). The origin of the receptors is an adult man with Graves' hyperthyroidism.

This clonotype was found many times. This CDR3 reads CSARQGINEKLFF. The CDR3 DNA follows: TGCAGTGCTAGACAGGGAATAAATGAAAAACTGTTTTTT. The V call is TRBV20-1, the J call TRBJ1-4, with D tentatively TRBD1 (5 bases). The CDR3 is 13 residues long. Germline CDR1 DFQATT, CDR2 SNEGSKA (reference sequence). Trimming removed 2 bases from V and 5 bases from J, with 9 bases in between.

This clonotype has at least ten counts. This chain connects TRBV5-1 to TRBJ2-2; D ambiguous. Germline lookup yields CDR1 SGHRS and CDR2 YFSETQ. Trimming left V 3 bases short and J 7 bases short, with 10 bases between. This CDR3 has 13 residues. CDR3 nucleotides: TGCGCCAGCAGCTCCGACATGGTCGGGGAGCTGTTTTTT. It translates to CASSSDMVGELFF.

This clonotype was recorded a few times. The rearrangement joins TRBV10-3 to TRBJ1-1, with TRBD1 as a possible D gene (6 bases). Germline CDR1 ENHRY, CDR2 SYGVKD. The germline V and J ends were trimmed by 2 bases and 1 base, with 8 bases remaining between them. The CDR3 runs to 14 residues. The CDR3 DNA follows: TGTGCCATCAGTGAGACAGGGCAGAACACTGAAGCTTTCTTT. Translated: CAISETGQNTEAFF.

The chain links TRBV29-1 to TRBJ1-4; D ambiguous. From germline, CDR1 is SQVTM and CDR2 ANQGSEA. V was pared by 4 bases and J by 10 bases, with 16 bases between. This CDR3 region has 13 residues. The CDR3 DNA reads as TGCAGCGTTGCGGATCCGCACTATGGAAAACTGTTTTTT. Translated: CSVADPHYGKLFF.

The V and J genes are TRBV9 and TRBJ2-7; 7 bases match TRBD1. In germline, CDR1 is SGDLS, CDR2 YYNGEE. CDR3 length: 14 amino acids. The ends lost 2 bases at V and 5 bases at J; junction bases unmatched: 7. In DNA form, the CDR3 reads TGTGCCAGCAGCGTGGGAAGGGGGCCTGACGAGCAGTACTTC. Translation gives CASSVGRGPDEQYF.

This clonotype was detected only once. The chain couples TRBV10-3 to TRBJ1-3, with 7 bases aligning to TRBD1. The CDR3 has 14 amino acids. In germline, CDR1 is ENHRY, CDR2 SYGVKD. With 10 bases clipped from V and 15 bases from J, the junction kept 21 bases outside the gene matches. CDR3 sequence: CASRQGLDRSTEYF. The CDR3 coding sequence is TGTGCCAGCAGACAGGGCCTCGATAGGTCTACTGAATATTTT.

There are many counts of this clonotype. V usage is TRBV10-3 and J usage is TRBJ2-7, with 8 bases lining up with TRBD1. The CDR3 runs 13 residues. V shed 2 bases, J shed 6 bases, and the junction held 3 bases outside the gene matches. Germline values: CDR1 ENHRY, CDR2 SYGVKD. The CDR3 here is CAISERQGFEQYF. For the CDR3, the DNA is TGTGCCATCAGTGAGAGACAGGGGTTCGAGCAGTACTTC.

This clonotype was counted ten times or more. An end of the junction does not agree with germline; a read error may underlie this. The gene calls are TRBV7-2 and TRBJ2-5, with D perhaps matching TRBD1 (5 bases). The length of the CDR3 is 14 residues. Germline CDR1 and CDR2: SGHTA and FQGNSA. The CDR3 sequence is CASSFWTPSEAQYF. Here the CDR3 DNA reads TGTGCCAGCAGCTTCTGGACACCTTCAGAGGCCCAGTACTTC.

This clonotype was observed a handful of times. This chain connects TRBV5-5 to TRBJ2-7; D may be TRBD2 (5 bases). Germline V CDR1 and CDR2: SGHKS, YYEKEE (reference sequence). V gave up 3 bases and J gave up 0 bases, with 13 bases separating them. The CDR3 has 15 residues. CDR3 residues: CASSWTLSGSYEQYF. The CDR3 nucleotides read TGTGCCAGCAGCTGGACGTTGAGCGGCTCCTACGAGCAGTACTTC.

J is TRBJ1-2 and V is TRBV20-1; TRBD1 matches 9 bases. The length of the CDR3 is 11 residues. The trim removed 5 bases at V and 8 bases at J, leaving 3 bases unmatched. Per the germline V gene, CDR1 is DFQATT and CDR2 is SNEGSKA (reference sequence). CDR3 DNA sequence: TGCAGTGCTGAGGGGACAGGGGGCTACACCTTC. It is translated as CSAEGTGGYTF.

This clonotype was picked up a small number of times. The chain recombines TRBV12-3 or TRBV12-4 with TRBJ1-1, with D possibly matching TRBD1 (5 bases). CDR3 length equals 15 residues. Trimming pared 7 bases from V and 3 bases from J, leaving 18 bases between. This CDR3 reads CASTSGRMGDTEAFF. In nucleotides, the CDR3 is TGTGCCAGCACATCCGGTCGGATGGGGGACACTGAAGCTTTCTTT.

The table lists this clonotype with many counts. V is TRBV7-2 and J is TRBJ2-5, with TRBD1 matching over 7 bases. The CDR3 runs 13 residues. The V segment lost 1 base and the J segment 9 bases; nucleotides outside the gene matches: 5. Germline V gives CDR1 SGHTA, CDR2 FQGNSA. The CDR3 nucleotides read TGTGCCAGCAGCTTAGAAACAGGGGATTCCCAGTACTTC. Translated: CASSLETGDSQYF. Full variable domain (missing parts from reference TRBV7-2 and TRBJ2-5): GAGVSQSPSNKVTEKGKDVELRCDPISGHTALYWYRQSLGQGLEFLIYFQGNSAPDKSGLPSDRFSAERTGGSVSTLTIQRTQQEDSAVYLCASSLETGDSQYFGPGTRLLVL.

This clonotype has just a few counts. V and J are TRBV12-3 or TRBV12-4 and TRBJ2-2; 7 nucleotides agree with TRBD2. The CDR3 sequence is 17 residues long. Trimming removed 4 bases from V and 0 bases from J; junction bases left unmatched: 8. CDR3 nucleotide sequence: TGTGCCAGCAGTTCCGTATCAGCGGGAACGAACACCGGGGAGCTGTTTTTT. This gives the protein CASSSVSAGTNTGELFF.

The J gene is TRBJ2-7, the V gene TRBV20-1; 8 bases align to TRBD1. CDR1 is DFQATT, CDR2 SNEGSKA, per germline (reference sequence). Germline trimming cut 1 base from V and 5 bases from J; bases unmatched to any gene: 7. CDR3 size: 14 residues. CDR3 region: CSARADRDPDEQYF. The CDR3 DNA reads as TGCAGTGCTAGAGCGGACAGGGATCCTGACGAGCAGTACTTC.